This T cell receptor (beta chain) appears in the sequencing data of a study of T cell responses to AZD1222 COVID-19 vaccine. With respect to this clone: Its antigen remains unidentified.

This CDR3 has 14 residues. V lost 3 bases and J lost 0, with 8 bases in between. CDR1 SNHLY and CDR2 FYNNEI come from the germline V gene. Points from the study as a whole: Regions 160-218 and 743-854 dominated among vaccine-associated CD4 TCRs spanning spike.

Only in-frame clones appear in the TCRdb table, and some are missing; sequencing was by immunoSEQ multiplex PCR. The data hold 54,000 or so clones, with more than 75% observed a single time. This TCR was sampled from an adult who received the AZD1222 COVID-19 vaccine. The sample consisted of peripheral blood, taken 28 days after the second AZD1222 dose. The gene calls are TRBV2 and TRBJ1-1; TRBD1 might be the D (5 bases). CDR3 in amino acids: CASSEWGVNTEAFF. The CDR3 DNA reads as TGTGCCAGCAGTGAGTGGGGGGTGAACACTGAAGCTTTCTTT.